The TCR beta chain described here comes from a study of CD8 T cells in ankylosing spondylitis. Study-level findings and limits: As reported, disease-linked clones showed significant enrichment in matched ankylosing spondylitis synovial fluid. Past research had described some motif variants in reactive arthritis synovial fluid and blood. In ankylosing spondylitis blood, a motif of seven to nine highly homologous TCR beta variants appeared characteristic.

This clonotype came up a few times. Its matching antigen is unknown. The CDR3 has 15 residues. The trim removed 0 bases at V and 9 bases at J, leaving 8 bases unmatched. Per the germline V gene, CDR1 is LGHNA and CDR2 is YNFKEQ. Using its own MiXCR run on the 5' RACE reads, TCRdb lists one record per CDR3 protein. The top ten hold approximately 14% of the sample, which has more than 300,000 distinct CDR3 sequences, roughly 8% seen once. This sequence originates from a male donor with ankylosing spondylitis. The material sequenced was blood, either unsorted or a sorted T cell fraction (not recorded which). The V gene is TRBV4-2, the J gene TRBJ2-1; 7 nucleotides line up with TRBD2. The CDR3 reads CASSQDGGSVSEQFF. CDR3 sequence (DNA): TGTGCCAGCAGCCAAGATGGCGGGAGTGTCAGTGAGCAGTTCTTC.